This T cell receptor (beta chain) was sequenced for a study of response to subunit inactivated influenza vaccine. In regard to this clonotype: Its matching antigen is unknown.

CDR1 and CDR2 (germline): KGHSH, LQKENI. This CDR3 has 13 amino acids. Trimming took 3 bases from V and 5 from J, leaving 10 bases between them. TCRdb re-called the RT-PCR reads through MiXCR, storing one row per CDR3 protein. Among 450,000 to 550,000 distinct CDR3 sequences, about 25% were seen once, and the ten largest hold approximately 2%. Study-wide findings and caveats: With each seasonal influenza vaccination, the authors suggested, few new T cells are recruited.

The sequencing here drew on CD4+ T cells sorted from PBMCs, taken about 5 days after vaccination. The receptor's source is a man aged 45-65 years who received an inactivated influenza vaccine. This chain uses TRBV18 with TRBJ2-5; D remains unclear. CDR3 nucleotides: TGTGCCAGCTCACCGACCGGGTCGGAGACCCAGTACTTC. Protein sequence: CASSPTGSETQYF. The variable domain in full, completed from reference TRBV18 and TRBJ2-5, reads NAGVMQNPRHLVRRRGQEARLRCSPMKGHSHVYWYRQLPEEGLKFMVYLQKENIIDESGMPKERFSAEFPKEGPSILRIQQVVRGDSAAYFCASSPTGSETQYFGPGTRLLVL.